These T cell receptor beta chains were read from a single sample in a study of T cells after posttransplantation cyclophosphamide. Measured with immunoSEQ multiplex PCR; TCRdb has only the in-frame clones, and not every one. In total the sample includes almost 35,000 clones, none of them seen once. What was sequenced was PBMCs. The receptors come from a woman aged 45-65 years in good health and a related stem cell transplant donor. Both conserved end residues are part of each CDR3. Fields, in order: V gene, J gene, CDR3 protein.

V gene: TRBV4-3
J gene: TRBJ2-6
CDR3 protein: CASSQKGWANVLTF

V gene: TRBV12-3/TRBV12-4
J gene: TRBJ2-2
CDR3 protein: CASSADSLTGELFF

V gene: TRBV19
J gene: TRBJ1-1
CDR3 protein: CASTPGQTNTEAFF

V gene: TRBV6-1
J gene: TRBJ1-1
CDR3 protein: CASSAGVNTEAFF

V gene: TRBV13
J gene: TRBJ2-7
CDR3 protein: CASSLETDYEQYF

V gene: TRBV19
J gene: TRBJ2-1
CDR3 protein: CASSMVSGASYNEQFF

V gene: TRBV6-1
J gene: TRBJ2-1
CDR3 protein: CASRMTSAYNEQFF

V gene: TRBV6-6
J gene: TRBJ1-3
CDR3 protein: CASSSPDRASGNTIYF

V gene: TRBV14
J gene: TRBJ2-7
CDR3 protein: CASSPRLAGAYEQYF

V gene: TRBV23-1
J gene: TRBJ1-5
CDR3 protein: CASSRNTGINQPQHF

V gene: TRBV7-2
J gene: TRBJ1-5
CDR3 protein: CASSLGRQGLSQPQHF

V gene: TRBV19
J gene: TRBJ2-5
CDR3 protein: CASSIQLQETQYF

V gene: TRBV7-8
J gene: TRBJ2-7
CDR3 protein: CASSLGPPSTGYEQYF

V gene: TRBV6-1
J gene: TRBJ2-3
CDR3 protein: CASSESSDLGTQYF

V gene: TRBV5-4
J gene: TRBJ1-2
CDR3 protein: CASSLTGRGYTF

V gene: TRBV5-4
J gene: TRBJ2-3
CDR3 protein: CASSPPHGGTDTQYF

V gene: TRBV12-3/TRBV12-4
J gene: TRBJ2-5
CDR3 protein: CASSLGDRTKETQYF

V gene: TRBV28
J gene: TRBJ1-1
CDR3 protein: CASSPQGSRTGGFINTEAFF

V gene: TRBV29-1
J gene: TRBJ2-7
CDR3 protein: CSVAGGLESYQQYF

V gene: TRBV5-1
J gene: TRBJ2-5
CDR3 protein: CASSRGVNTARLAIQETQYF

V gene: TRBV12-3/TRBV12-4
J gene: TRBJ1-1
CDR3 protein: CASSLARMDRAAEAFF

V gene: TRBV30
J gene: TRBJ2-7
CDR3 protein: CAWSVTGQLFGGRLGQQYF

V gene: TRBV6-6
J gene: TRBJ1-1
CDR3 protein: CASRDRGRAFF

V gene: TRBV5-8
J gene: TRBJ1-1
CDR3 protein: CASRRLNTEAFF

V gene: TRBV28
J gene: TRBJ2-7
CDR3 protein: CASSNLGTDNYEQYF

V gene: TRBV6-2/TRBV6-3
J gene: TRBJ2-3
CDR3 protein: CASSYSTPIGGDTQYF

V gene: TRBV6-5
J gene: TRBJ1-2
CDR3 protein: CASSTGTEYGYTF

V gene: TRBV7-9
J gene: TRBJ1-1
CDR3 protein: CASSFGLAEAEAFF

V gene: TRBV19
J gene: TRBJ1-4
CDR3 protein: CASSSLPTGTNEKLFF

V gene: TRBV6-2/TRBV6-3
J gene: TRBJ2-6
CDR3 protein: CASSFHGTGRSGANVLTF

V gene: TRBV10-3
J gene: TRBJ1-2
CDR3 protein: CAISESAELYGYTF

V gene: TRBV27
J gene: TRBJ2-5
CDR3 protein: CASRRGQGNSWLQYF

V gene: TRBV9
J gene: TRBJ2-5
CDR3 protein: CASSVDRETQYF

V gene: TRBV6-2/TRBV6-3
J gene: TRBJ1-2
CDR3 protein: CASVQGNYGYTF

V gene: TRBV2
J gene: TRBJ1-5
CDR3 protein: CASSVSGGGQPQHF

V gene: TRBV28
J gene: TRBJ2-7
CDR3 protein: CASSFSRGYEQYF

V gene: TRBV4-2
J gene: TRBJ2-1
CDR3 protein: CASSYPGLAEEQFF

V gene: TRBV29-1
J gene: TRBJ2-7
CDR3 protein: CSVEGTGYEQYF

V gene: TRBV7-9
J gene: TRBJ2-3
CDR3 protein: CASSLDRFITSTDTQYF

V gene: TRBV6-2/TRBV6-3
J gene: TRBJ2-6
CDR3 protein: CASLGGGTGANVLTF

V gene: TRBV28
J gene: TRBJ2-3
CDR3 protein: CASSFQRGADTQYF

V gene: TRBV6-1
J gene: TRBJ2-3
CDR3 protein: CASSEASGSPDTQYF

V gene: TRBV6-5
J gene: TRBJ2-1
CDR3 protein: CASSYSTGTGSEQFF

V gene: TRBV4-1
J gene: TRBJ1-5
CDR3 protein: CASSQGETLGHQPQHF

V gene: TRBV2
J gene: TRBJ2-7
CDR3 protein: CASVTGSYEQYF

V gene: TRBV30
J gene: TRBJ1-1
CDR3 protein: CAWTKDRGYTEAFF

V gene: TRBV4-3
J gene: TRBJ2-2
CDR3 protein: CASSQHSGRNTGELFF